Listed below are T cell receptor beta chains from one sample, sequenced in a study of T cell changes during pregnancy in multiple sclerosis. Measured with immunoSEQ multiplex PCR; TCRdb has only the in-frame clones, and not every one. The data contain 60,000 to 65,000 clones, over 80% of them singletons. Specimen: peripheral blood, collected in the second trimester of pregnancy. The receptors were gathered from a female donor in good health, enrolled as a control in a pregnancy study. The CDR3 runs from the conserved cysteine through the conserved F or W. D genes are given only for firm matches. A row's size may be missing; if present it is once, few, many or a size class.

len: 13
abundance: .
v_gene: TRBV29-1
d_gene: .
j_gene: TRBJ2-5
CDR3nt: TGCAGACCAGAAGGGGGGGGGCAAGAGACCCAGTACTTC
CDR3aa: CRPEGGGQETQYF

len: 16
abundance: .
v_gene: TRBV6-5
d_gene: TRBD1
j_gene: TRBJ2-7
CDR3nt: TGTGCCAGCAGTTACCTTGGGGACAGGGGGTTCTACGAGCAGTACTTC
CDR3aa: CASSYLGDRGFYEQYF

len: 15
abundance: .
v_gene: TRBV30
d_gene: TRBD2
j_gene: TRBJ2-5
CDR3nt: TGTGCCTGGAGCGCCGGACTAGCGGGAGTGGAGACCCAGTACTTC
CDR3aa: CAWSAGLAGVETQYF

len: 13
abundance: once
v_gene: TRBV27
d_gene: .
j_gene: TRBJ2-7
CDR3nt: TGTGCCAGCAGTGCCAACACAGGTCGCGAGCAGTACTTC
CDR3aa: CASSANTGREQYF

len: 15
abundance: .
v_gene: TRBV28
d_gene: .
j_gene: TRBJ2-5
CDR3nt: TGTGCCAGCAGTTTCGGAGTCGGCAAGAGGGAGACCCAGTACTTC
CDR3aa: CASSFGVGKRETQYF

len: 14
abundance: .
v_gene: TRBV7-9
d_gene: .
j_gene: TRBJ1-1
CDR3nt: TGTGCCAGCAGCTTAGGGCCAATGAACACTGAAGCTTTCTTT
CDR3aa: CASSLGPMNTEAFF

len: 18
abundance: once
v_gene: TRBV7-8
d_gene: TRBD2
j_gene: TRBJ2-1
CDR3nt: TGTGCCAGCAGCTTAGGTGTGGGACTAGCGGGCTCCGATAATGAGCAGTTCTTC
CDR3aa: CASSLGVGLAGSDNEQFF

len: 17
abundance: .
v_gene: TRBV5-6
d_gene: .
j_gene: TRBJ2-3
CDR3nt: TGTGCCAGCAGCGGGGCGGGGGCCCGACCTGCGCTGGGTACGCAGTATTTT
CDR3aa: CASSGAGARPALGTQYF

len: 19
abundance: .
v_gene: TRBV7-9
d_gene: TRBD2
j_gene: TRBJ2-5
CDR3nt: TGTGCCAGCAGCTCCCGCGGACTAGCGGGAAGCGTAAGGGGAGAGACCCAGTACTTC
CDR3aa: CASSSRGLAGSVRGETQYF

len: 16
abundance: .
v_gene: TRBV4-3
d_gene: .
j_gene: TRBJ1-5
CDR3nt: TGCGCCAGCAGCCAAGACGTCGGGGTACAAAATCAGCCCCAGCATTTT
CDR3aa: CASSQDVGVQNQPQHF

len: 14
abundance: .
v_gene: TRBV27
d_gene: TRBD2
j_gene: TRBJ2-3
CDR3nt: TGTGCCAGCAGTTTATCTAGCGGGGCAGATACGCAGTATTTT
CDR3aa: CASSLSSGADTQYF

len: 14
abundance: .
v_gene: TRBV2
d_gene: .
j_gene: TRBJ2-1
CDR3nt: TGTGCCAGCACCGGGACTTTCTCCTACAATGAGCAGTTCTTC
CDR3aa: CASTGTFSYNEQFF

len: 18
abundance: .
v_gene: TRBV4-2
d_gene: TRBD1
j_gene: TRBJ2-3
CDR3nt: TGTGCCAGCAGCCAAGCACCCTCCCGGGACAGGGGGCCTGATACGCAGTATTTT
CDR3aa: CASSQAPSRDRGPDTQYF

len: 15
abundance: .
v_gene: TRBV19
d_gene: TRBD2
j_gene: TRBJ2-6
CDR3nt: TGTGCCAGTAGGTCGGGGGGGGTTGGGGCCAACGTCCTGACTTTC
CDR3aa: CASRSGGVGANVLTF

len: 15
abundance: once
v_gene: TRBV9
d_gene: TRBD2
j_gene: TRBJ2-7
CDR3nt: TGTGCCAGCAGCCCCCGACTAGCGGAAACCTACGAGCAGTACTTC
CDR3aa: CASSPRLAETYEQYF

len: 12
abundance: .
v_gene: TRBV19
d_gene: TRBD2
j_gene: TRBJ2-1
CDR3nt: TGTGCATCTGGACTAGCGGGGACTGAGCAGTTCTTC
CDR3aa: CASGLAGTEQFF

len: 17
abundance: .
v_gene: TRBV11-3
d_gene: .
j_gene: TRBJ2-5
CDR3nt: TGTGCCAGCAGCTTAGATAAACTATGCAGGGGCGGGGAGACCCAGTACTTC
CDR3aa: CASSLDKLCRGGETQYF

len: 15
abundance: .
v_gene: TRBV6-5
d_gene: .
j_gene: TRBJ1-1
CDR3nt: TGTGCCAGCAGTTCACCAGGGGCGCCGAACACTGAAGCTTTCTTT
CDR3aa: CASSSPGAPNTEAFF

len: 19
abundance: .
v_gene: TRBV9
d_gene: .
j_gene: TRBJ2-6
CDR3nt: TGTGCCAGCAGCGTAGCTCCCCCGGGAGTGCCGTCCGGGGCCAACGTCCTGACTTTC
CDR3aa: CASSVAPPGVPSGANVLTF

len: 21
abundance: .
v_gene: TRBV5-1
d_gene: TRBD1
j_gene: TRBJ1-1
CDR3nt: TGCGCCAGCAGCTTGGGAGGGTCAGGACAGGGGCCGAGGAGGCTGAACACTGAAGCTTTCTTT
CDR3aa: CASSLGGSGQGPRRLNTEAFF

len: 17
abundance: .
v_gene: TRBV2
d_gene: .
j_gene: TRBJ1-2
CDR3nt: TGTGCCAGCAGCGGACCGGGAGGGTTGTACACTAACTATGGCTACACCTTC
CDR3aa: CASSGPGGLYTNYGYTF

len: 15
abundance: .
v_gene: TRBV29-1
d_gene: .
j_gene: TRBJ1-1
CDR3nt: TGCAGCGCCCCCTCCCCGCGGGATGGAAACACTGAAGCTTTCTTT
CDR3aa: CSAPSPRDGNTEAFF

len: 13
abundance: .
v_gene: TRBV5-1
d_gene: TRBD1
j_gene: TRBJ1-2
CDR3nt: TGCGCCAGCAGCCCTGGACAGGGGGCAAACTACACCTTC
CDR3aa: CASSPGQGANYTF

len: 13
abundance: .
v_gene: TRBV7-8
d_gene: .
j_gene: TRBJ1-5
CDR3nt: TGTGCCAGCAGCTTAGGTGTCAGTCAGCCCCAGCATTTT
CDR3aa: CASSLGVSQPQHF

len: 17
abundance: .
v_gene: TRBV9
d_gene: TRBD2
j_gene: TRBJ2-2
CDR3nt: TGTGCCAGCAGCGTAGTGGCTAGCGGGTCGGGCACCGGGGAGCTGTTTTTT
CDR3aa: CASSVVASGSGTGELFF

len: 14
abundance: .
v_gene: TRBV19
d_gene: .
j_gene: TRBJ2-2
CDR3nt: TGTGCCAGTAGTATAGGGAGGGATGCCGGGGAGCTGTTTTTT
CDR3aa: CASSIGRDAGELFF

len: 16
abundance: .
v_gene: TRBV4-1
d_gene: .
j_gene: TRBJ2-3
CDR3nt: TGCGCCAGCAGCCAAGTTAATTTGGCTAGCACAGATACGCAGTATTTT
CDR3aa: CASSQVNLASTDTQYF

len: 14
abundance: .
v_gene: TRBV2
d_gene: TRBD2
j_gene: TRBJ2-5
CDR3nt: TGTGCCAGCAGCGCGACTAGCGGGGGGGAGACCCAGTACTTC
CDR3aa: CASSATSGGETQYF

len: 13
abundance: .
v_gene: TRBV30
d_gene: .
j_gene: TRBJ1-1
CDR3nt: TGTGCCTGGAGTGTGCAGGGCAACACTGAAGCTTTCTTT
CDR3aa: CAWSVQGNTEAFF